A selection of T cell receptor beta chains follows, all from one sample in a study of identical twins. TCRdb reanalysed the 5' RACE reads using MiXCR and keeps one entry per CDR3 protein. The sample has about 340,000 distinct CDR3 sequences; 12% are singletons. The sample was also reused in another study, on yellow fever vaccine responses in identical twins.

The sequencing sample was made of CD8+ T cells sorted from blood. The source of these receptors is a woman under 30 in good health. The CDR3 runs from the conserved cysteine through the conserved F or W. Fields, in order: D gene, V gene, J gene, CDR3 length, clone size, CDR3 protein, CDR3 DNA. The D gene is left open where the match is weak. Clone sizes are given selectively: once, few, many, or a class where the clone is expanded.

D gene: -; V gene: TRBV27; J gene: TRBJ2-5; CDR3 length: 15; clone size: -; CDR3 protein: CASSPSLGYQETQYF; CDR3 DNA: TGTGCCAGCAGTCCCAGCCTGGGGTACCAAGAGACCCAGTACTTC
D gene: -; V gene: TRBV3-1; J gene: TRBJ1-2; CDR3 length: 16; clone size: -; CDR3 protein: CASSQDYRDTNYGYTF; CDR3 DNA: TGTGCCAGCAGCCAAGATTACCGGGACACCAACTATGGCTACACCTTC
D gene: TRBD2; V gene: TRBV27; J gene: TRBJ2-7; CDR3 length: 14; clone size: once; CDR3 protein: CASSPAGVLDEQYF; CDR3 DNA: TGTGCCAGCAGCCCCGCGGGAGTATTGGACGAGCAGTACTTC
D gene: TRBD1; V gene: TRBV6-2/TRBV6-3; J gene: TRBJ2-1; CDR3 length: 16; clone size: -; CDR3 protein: CASSYRDRTSYNEQFF; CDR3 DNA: TGTGCCAGCAGTTACCGGGACAGAACCTCCTACAATGAGCAGTTCTTC
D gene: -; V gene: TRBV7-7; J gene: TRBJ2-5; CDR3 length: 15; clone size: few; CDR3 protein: CASSSKDSRRETQYF; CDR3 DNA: TGTGCCAGCAGCTCAAAGGACTCCCGGAGAGAGACCCAGTACTTC
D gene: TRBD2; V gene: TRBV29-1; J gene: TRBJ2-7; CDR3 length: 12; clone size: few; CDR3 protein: CSVLAGSYEQYF; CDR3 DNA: TGCAGCGTACTAGCGGGTTCCTACGAGCAGTACTTC
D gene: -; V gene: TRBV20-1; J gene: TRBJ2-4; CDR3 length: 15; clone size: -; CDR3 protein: CSAEQGSRAKNIQYF; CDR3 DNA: TGCAGTGCGGAACAGGGATCGCGAGCCAAAAACATTCAGTACTTC
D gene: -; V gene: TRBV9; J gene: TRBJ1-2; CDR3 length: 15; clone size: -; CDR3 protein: CASSVRQNSNYGYTF; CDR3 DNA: TGTGCCAGCAGCGTAAGACAGAACTCTAACTATGGCTACACCTTC
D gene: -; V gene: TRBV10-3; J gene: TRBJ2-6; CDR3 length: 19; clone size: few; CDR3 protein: CAISEGPGTPSYGANVLTF; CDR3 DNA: TGTGCCATCAGTGAGGGGCCAGGCACCCCCTCTTATGGGGCCAACGTCCTGACTTTC
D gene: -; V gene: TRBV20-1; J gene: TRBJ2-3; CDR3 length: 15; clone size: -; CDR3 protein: CSARVVVRGTDTQYF; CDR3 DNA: TGCAGTGCTAGAGTGGTGGTCCGTGGGACAGATACGCAGTATTTT
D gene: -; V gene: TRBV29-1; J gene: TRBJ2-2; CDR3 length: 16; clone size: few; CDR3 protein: CSVELRGPRGTGELFF; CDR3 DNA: TGCAGCGTTGAACTCCGGGGACCTCGGGGCACCGGGGAGCTGTTTTTT
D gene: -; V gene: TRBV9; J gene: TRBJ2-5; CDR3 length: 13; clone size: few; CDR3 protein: CASSYSDLEAQYF; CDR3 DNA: TGTGCCAGCAGCTACAGTGATCTGGAGGCCCAGTACTTC
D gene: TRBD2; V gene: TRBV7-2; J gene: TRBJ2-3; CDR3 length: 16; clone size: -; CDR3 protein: CASRLSGGNTRDTQYF; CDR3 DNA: TGTGCCAGCAGGTTAAGCGGGGGAAACACGCGGGATACGCAGTATTTT
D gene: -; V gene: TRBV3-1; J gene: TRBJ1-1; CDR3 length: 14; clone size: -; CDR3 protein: CASSQDDLDTEAFF; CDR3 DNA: TGTGCCAGCAGCCAAGATGACCTAGACACTGAAGCTTTCTTT
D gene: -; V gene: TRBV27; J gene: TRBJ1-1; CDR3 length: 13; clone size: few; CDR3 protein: CASSLSDPTEAFF; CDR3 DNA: TGTGCCAGCAGTTTATCGGATCCGACTGAAGCTTTCTTT
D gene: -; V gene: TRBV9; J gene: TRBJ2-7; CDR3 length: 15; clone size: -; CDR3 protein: CASSTTGTPSYEQYF; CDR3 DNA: TGTGCCAGCAGCACAACCGGGACTCCGTCCTACGAGCAGTACTTC
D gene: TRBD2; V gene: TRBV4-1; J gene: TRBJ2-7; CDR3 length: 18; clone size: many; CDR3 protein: CASSQRLAGGLGPREQYF; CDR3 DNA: TGCGCCAGCAGCCAAAGACTAGCGGGAGGCTTAGGTCCGCGCGAGCAGTACTTC
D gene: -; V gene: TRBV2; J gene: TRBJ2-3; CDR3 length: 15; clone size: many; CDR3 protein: CASSEGQGRTDTQYF; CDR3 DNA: TGTGCCAGCAGTGAAGGGCAGGGGCGCACAGATACGCAGTATTTT
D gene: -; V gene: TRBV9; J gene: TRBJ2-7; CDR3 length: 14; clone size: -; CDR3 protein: CASSVKTGTYEQYF; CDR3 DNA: TGTGCCAGCAGCGTCAAAACAGGGACCTACGAGCAGTACTTC
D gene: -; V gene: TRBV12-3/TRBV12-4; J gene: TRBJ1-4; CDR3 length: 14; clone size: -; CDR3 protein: CASSFGGFNEKLFF; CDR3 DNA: TGTGCCAGCAGTTTCGGAGGGTTTAATGAAAAACTGTTTTTT
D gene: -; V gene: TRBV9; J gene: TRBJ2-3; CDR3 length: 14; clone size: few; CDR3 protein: CASSARDFTDTQYF; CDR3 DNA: TGTGCCAGCAGCGCCCGGGACTTCACAGATACGCAGTATTTT
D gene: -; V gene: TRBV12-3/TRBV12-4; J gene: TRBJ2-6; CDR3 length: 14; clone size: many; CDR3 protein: CASSPLSGANVLTF; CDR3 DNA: TGTGCCAGCAGCCCCCTATCTGGGGCCAACGTCCTGACTTTC
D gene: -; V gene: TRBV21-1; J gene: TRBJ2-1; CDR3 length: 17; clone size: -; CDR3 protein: CASSKYGGRRIYNEQFF; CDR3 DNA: TGTGCCAGCAGCAAATATGGGGGGCGCAGGATCTACAATGAGCAGTTCTTC
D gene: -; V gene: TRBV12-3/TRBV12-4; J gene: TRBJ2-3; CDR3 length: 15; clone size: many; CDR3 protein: CASSLGGPLTDTQYF; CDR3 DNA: TGTGCCAGCAGTTTAGGGGGGCCCCTCACAGATACGCAGTATTTT
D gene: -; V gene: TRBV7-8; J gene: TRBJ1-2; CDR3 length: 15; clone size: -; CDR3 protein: CASSTSGLTNYVYTF; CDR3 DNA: TGTGCCAGCAGCACCTCGGGCCTCACTAACTATGTCTACACCTTC
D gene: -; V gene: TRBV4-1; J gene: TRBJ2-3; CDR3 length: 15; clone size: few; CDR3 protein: CASSHGRSSTDTQYF; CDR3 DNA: TGCGCCAGCAGCCACGGGAGATCTAGCACAGATACGCAGTATTTT
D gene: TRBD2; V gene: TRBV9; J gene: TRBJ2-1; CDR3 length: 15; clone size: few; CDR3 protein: CASSESGTLYNEQFF; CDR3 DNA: TGTGCCAGCAGCGAAAGCGGGACTCTCTACAATGAGCAGTTCTTC
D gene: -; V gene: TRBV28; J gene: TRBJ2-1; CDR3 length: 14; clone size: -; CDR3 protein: CASSLFHGNNEQFF; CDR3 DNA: TGTGCCAGCAGTTTATTTCACGGCAACAATGAGCAGTTCTTC
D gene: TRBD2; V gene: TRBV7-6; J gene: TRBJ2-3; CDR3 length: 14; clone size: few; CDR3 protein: CASRPAGGTDTQYF; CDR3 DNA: TGTGCCAGCAGGCCAGCGGGGGGCACAGATACGCAGTATTTT
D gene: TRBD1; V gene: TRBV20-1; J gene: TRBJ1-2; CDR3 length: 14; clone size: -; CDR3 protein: CSATDRAYRYGYTF; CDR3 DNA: TGCAGTGCCACTGACAGGGCCTATCGCTATGGCTACACCTTC